This T cell receptor beta chain was documented in a study of cytomegalovirus exposure and HLA in healthy donors. Findings and limits, study-wide: An analysis was carried out at a later point. It showed that HLA-associated TCR beta chains were more clonally expanded than equally common non-associated chains.

The primer mix had 60 Vbeta and 13 Jbeta primers. This table comes from immunoSEQ multiplex PCR, and its TCRdb copy is limited to in-frame clones, with some not included. The sample table includes about 190,000 clones. With respect to this clone: Its antigen is undetermined.

Germline loops: CDR1 LNHDA, CDR2 SQIVND (reference sequence). The CDR3 runs 15 residues. V gave up 2 bases and J gave up 5 bases, with 13 bases separating them. Sequences were obtained from PBMCs. The V gene is TRBV19, the J gene TRBJ2-1; perhaps TRBD2 as D (6 bases). This TCR came from a woman aged 30 to 39 in good health and CMV-seropositive. The CDR3 DNA follows: TGTGCCAGTAGTATAACTGGGACTTTAAACAATGAGCAGTTCTTC. It specifies CASSITGTLNNEQFF.